The T cell receptor beta chain described here comes from a study of blood T cells in healthy people across ages. The CDR3 runs 15 residues. Trimming removed 5 bases from V and 1 base from J, with 14 bases in between. Ranging in age from roughly 6 to 95, the donors were healthy Caucasian individuals from Russia. Through a sample-barcoded 5' primer and a J-beta primer mix, a second PCR was run for 7 to 11 cycles. TCRdb reprocessed the 5' RACE reads via MiXCR and lists one record per CDR3 protein. This table holds 750,000 to 950,000 distinct CDR3 sequences, approximately 24% found once. Another study also made use of these data, one on T cells of mothers and their children. That investigation notes: The yield was over 9 million TCR beta CDR3 reads from each mother and 2.5 million to 3 million from each child.

The sample was blood. V and J are TRBV12-3 or TRBV12-4 and TRBJ1-2, with D possibly being TRBD1 (5 bases). The receptor's source is a boy younger than 18 in good health. The CDR3, as DNA: TGTGCCAGCAGTCCGCAGGGAGGGGTTAACTATGGCTACACCTTC. This translates into CASSPQGGVNYGYTF.